The 16 T cell receptor beta chains presented below share a single source sample, sequenced in a study of early T cells in non-severe SARS-CoV-2 infection. One entry per CDR3 protein, called by TCRdb with MiXCR from the 5' RACE reads. The table records some 81,000 distinct CDR3 sequences, over 8.5% of them present only once. The sample taken for sequencing was whole blood. The receptors shown here come from an adult who was a healthcare worker with PCR-confirmed SARS-CoV-2 infection or an uninfected control (not recorded which).

The chain recombines TRBV4-2 with TRBJ2-3, with D perhaps matching TRBD2 (6 bases). Germline-derived CDR1 and CDR2 are LGHNA and YNFKEQ. Trimming took off 1 base at V and 0 bases at J, with 11 bases between the two ends. This CDR3 contains 16 residues. The CDR3 protein is CASSQAGGGSTDTQYF. The DNA for the CDR3 is TGTGCCAGCAGCCAAGCCGGTGGGGGGAGCACAGATACGCAGTATTTT.

V and J are TRBV20-1 and TRBJ1-5, with no clear D. Between the trimmed V and J ends, which lost 1 base and 10 bases, there was a span of 17 bases. This CDR3 has 14 amino acids. Per the germline V gene, CDR1 is DFQATT and CDR2 is SNEGSKA (reference sequence). The CDR3 DNA is TGCAGTGCTAGAGGAGCGGGAGAAATCAGCCCCCAGCATTTT. Translating gives CSARGAGEISPQHF.

This clonotype was seen many times. The rearrangement links TRBV27 to TRBJ1-5; D is unclear. Germline-derived CDR1 and CDR2 are MNHEY and SMNVEV (reference sequence). The ends were cut back, 0 bases at V and 4 bases at J, with 10 bases in the middle. The CDR3 runs 15 residues. CDR3 nucleotide sequence: TGTGCCAGCAGTTTATCCCTCCCGAATAATCAGCCCCAGCATTTT. Its translation: CASSLSLPNNQPQHF.

The chain couples TRBV28 to TRBJ2-3; D gene ambiguous. The CDR3 is made up of 11 amino acids. CDR1 and CDR2 (germline): MDHEN, SYDVKM. V gave up 7 bases and J gave up 3 bases, with 5 bases separating them. CDR3 DNA: TGTGCCAGCAAGAGGACAGATACGCAGTATTTT. Residues: CASKRTDTQYF.

This clonotype was detected only a few times. V usage is TRBV13 and J usage is TRBJ1-1; D is perhaps TRBD1 (5 bases). This CDR3 comprises 14 residues. V dropped 5 bases and J dropped 5 bases, with 15 bases sitting between them. CDR1 PRHDT and CDR2 FYEKMQ come from the germline V gene (reference sequence). CDR3 in DNA: TGTGCCAGCAGCCCCTACCGGGGGTATACTGAAGCTTTCTTT. This gives the protein CASSPYRGYTEAFF.

Ten or more counts support this clonotype. The J gene is TRBJ2-6, the V gene TRBV19; tentatively, D is TRBD1 (5 bases). Germline assignment: CDR1 LNHDA and CDR2 SQIVND (reference sequence). Trimming pared 9 bases from V and 0 bases from J, leaving 18 bases between. The CDR3 loop spans 17 amino acids. CDR3 bases: TGTGCCAGCCAAAAAGCCACAGGATACTCTGGGGCCAACGTCCTGACTTTC. Translating gives CASQKATGYSGANVLTF. The full variable domain, with the rest looked up from reference TRBV19 and TRBJ2-6, is DGGITQSPKYLFRKEGQNVTLSCEQNLNHDAMYWYRQDPGQGLRLIYYSQIVNDFQKGDIAEGYSVSREKKESFPLTVTSAQKNPTAFYLCASQKATGYSGANVLTFGAGSRLTVL.

This clonotype was detected many times. The genes are TRBV3-1 and TRBJ2-7; 7 nucleotides agree with TRBD2. The CDR3 is made up of 15 amino acids. Trimming cost V 2 bases and J 6 bases; bases outside gene matches: 10. In germline, CDR1 is LGHDT, CDR2 YNNKEL (reference sequence). The DNA for the CDR3 is TGTGCCAGCAGCCAATTTCCGGGGAGGGCTTTCGAGCAGTACTTC. It specifies CASSQFPGRAFEQYF.

Ten or more counts support this clonotype. V and J are TRBV4-1 and TRBJ2-2; TRBD2 matches 10 bases. The germline V gene has CDR1 MGHRA and CDR2 YSYEKL. J lost 7 bases, V lost 0 bases, and 8 bases had no gene match. The CDR3 covers 17 residues. CDR3 residues: CASSQDLGTSVIGELFF. DNA of the CDR3: TGCGCCAGCAGCCAAGATCTGGGGACTAGCGTTATCGGGGAGCTGTTTTTT.

The chain combines TRBV20-1 with TRBJ2-3, with 9 bases matching TRBD1. Germline-derived CDR1 and CDR2 are DFQATT and SNEGSKA (reference sequence). The CDR3 is made up of 14 amino acids. Unmatched junction bases numbered 10, after V lost 6 bases and J lost 6 bases. The CDR3 sequence: CSADRDRAADTQYF. CDR3 DNA: TGCAGTGCGGACCGGGACAGGGCGGCGGATACGCAGTATTTT.

This clonotype turned up a few times. The V gene is TRBV6-6, the J gene TRBJ1-5; 7 positions agree with TRBD1. The CDR3 is 15 amino acids. Germline V gene sequence: CDR1 MNHNY, CDR2 SVGAGI (reference sequence). V was clipped by 8 bases and J by 7 bases; unmatched bases: 14. The CDR3 DNA reads TGTGCCAGCTCACGATTGAACAGGGGTGACCAGCCCCAGCATTTT. Its protein product is CASSRLNRGDQPQHF.

V gene TRBV12-3 or TRBV12-4 combines with J gene TRBJ2-6; D is unresolved. The CDR3 covers 13 residues. Deletions cut 1 base from V and 14 bases from J, with 12 bases between. The CDR3 is CASSLGIKGILTF. As DNA, the CDR3 is TGTGCCAGCAGTTTAGGGATCAAGGGTATCCTGACTTTC.

This clonotype has at least ten counts. The V and J genes are TRBV6-2 or TRBV6-3 and TRBJ2-7; no definite D call. The germline V gene has CDR1 MNHEY and CDR2 SVGEGT. The CDR3 covers 13 residues. Trimming removed 2 bases at V and 2 bases at J, with 7 bases between. The CDR3 region is CASSYRKAYEQYF. CDR3 nucleotide sequence: TGTGCCAGCAGTTACCGTAAGGCCTACGAGCAGTACTTC.

This clonotype occurred many times. DNA of the CDR3: TGTGCCTGGAGTGTACATAGGTTTGGCGAGCAGTACTTC. Its translation is CAWSVHRFGEQYF. The chain couples TRBV30 to TRBJ2-7; D gene unclear. Germline V gene sequence: CDR1 GTSNPN, CDR2 SVGIG (reference sequence). The V end lost 0 bases, the J end lost 6 bases, and 12 bases lay between the germline ends. This CDR3 is 13 amino acids long. The entire variable domain, with the rest obtained from reference TRBV30 and TRBJ2-7, is as follows: SQTIHQWPATLVQPVGSPLSLECTVEGTSNPNLYWYRQAAGRGLQLLFYSVGIGQISSEVPQNLSASRPQDRQFILSSKKLLLSDSGFYLCAWSVHRFGEQYFGPGTRLTVT.

This clonotype was recorded at least ten times. CDR3 amino acids: CASSPSPYNNEQFF. Here the CDR3 DNA reads TGTGCCAGCAGTCCATCCCCATACAACAATGAGCAGTTCTTC. The chain couples TRBV28 to TRBJ2-1; D not certain. The CDR3 consists of 14 residues. V shed 5 bases and J shed 5 bases, with 13 bases lying between them. Per the germline V gene, CDR1 is MDHEN and CDR2 is SYDVKM.

The genes are TRBV10-3 and TRBJ2-3, with 7 bases identical to TRBD2. The V and J ends lost 0 bases and 1 base, in that order; junction bases with no gene match: 4. Germline loops: CDR1 ENHRY, CDR2 SYGVKD. The CDR3 extends over 16 amino acids. DNA of the CDR3: TGTGCCATCAGTGAGTCTGCGGGAGCGGGCACAGATACGCAGTATTTT. Encoded protein: CAISESAGAGTDTQYF.

This clonotype has ten or more counts. This sequence joins TRBV12-3 or TRBV12-4 and TRBJ2-6, with 7 nucleotides matching TRBD1. Unmatched junction bases numbered 12, after V lost 6 bases and J lost 1 base. The CDR3 runs to 18 residues. CDR3 amino acids: CASSETGSPRSGANVLTF. CDR3 nucleotide sequence: TGTGCCAGCAGCGAGACAGGGAGCCCTCGGTCTGGGGCCAACGTCCTGACTTTC.